This T cell receptor (beta chain) was captured by sequencing in a study of T-cell memory formation after mild COVID-19. TCRdb reprocessed the 5' RACE reads with MiXCR, giving one entry per CDR3 protein. There are hundreds of thousands of distinct CDR3 sequences in the sample; about 22% occur only once, and roughly 14% lies in the top ten. The germline CDR1 and CDR2 sequences are MNHNY and SVGAGI (reference sequence). The CDR3 is 9 residues long. Trimming pared 8 bases from V and 6 bases from J, leaving 5 bases between. Study-wide points: Clones that shrank (day 15 to 85) were balanced CD4/CD8, whereas later expanders leaned CD4+.

This clonotype occurred a few times. Its matching antigen is unknown. The clonotype originates from an adult woman who had mild COVID-19 (a few samples of this study predate the infection). Cell type and time point are not known. The chain links TRBV6-6 to TRBJ2-7; D possibly matches TRBD1 or TRBD2 (5 bases each). Material for sequencing was PBMCs or a T cell subset sorted from them (not recorded which). In nucleotides, the CDR3 is TGTGCCAGCGGGGGCGAGCAGTACTTC. Translating it yields CASGGEQYF.